The 21 T cell receptor beta chains listed next were all sequenced from one sample in a study of vaccination effects on CD4 cells after COVID-19. These TCRs are of unknown antigen specificity. Generated by immunoSEQ multiplex PCR, the TCRdb table keeps only in-frame clones and is missing some. This table has 77,000 or so clones, over 70% appearing once. Sequencing was preceded by expansion of antigen-specific CD4+ T cells with viral peptide pools in the ViraFEST assay. Following culture for around 9 days, CD4+ T cells were isolated. Recipients of the vaccine had no prior SARS-CoV-2 infection and negative nucleocapsid antibodies. The sample was CD4+ T cells from PBMCs cultured with SARS-CoV-2 spike peptides, taken before COVID-19 vaccination. The receptor set was obtained from a human donor who received a COVID-19 vaccine.

J is TRBJ2-5 and V is TRBV18; 12 bases fit TRBD1. CDR3 length: 16 amino acids. Losses at the gene ends were 1 base for V and 5 bases for J; bases not matched to a gene: 5. Germline V gene data show CDR1 as KGHSH and CDR2 as LQKENI. The CDR3 DNA follows: TGTGCCAGCTCACCACGCGGGACAGGGGGCGGGGAGACCCAGTACTTC. Translated, it gives CASSPRGTGGGETQYF. Full variable domain (outside the CDR3, taken from reference TRBV18 and TRBJ2-5): NAGVMQNPRHLVRRRGQEARLRCSPMKGHSHVYWYRQLPEEGLKFMVYLQKENIIDESGMPKERFSAEFPKEGPSILRIQQVVRGDSAAYFCASSPRGTGGGETQYFGPGTRLLVL.

The V call is TRBV6-5, the J call TRBJ1-4; D possibly corresponds to TRBD1 (5 bases). CDR1 is MNHEY and CDR2 is SVGAGI in the germline V gene. V lost 4 bases to trimming and J lost 5 bases, with 14 bases between them. The CDR3 runs 15 residues. The CDR3 region has the DNA TGTGCCAGCAGTTCCCGCGGGGCGCAAAATGAAAAACTGTTTTTT. It codes for CASSSRGAQNEKLFF.

The genes are TRBV30 and TRBJ2-2; the D gene is possibly TRBD2 (6 bases). CDR1 is GTSNPN and CDR2 is SVGIG in the germline V gene (reference sequence). V was pared by 0 bases and J by 2 bases, with 16 bases between. The length of the CDR3 is 17 residues. DNA for the CDR3: TGTGCCTGGAGTGTTCCGATGGTAGCGGCAAACACCGGGGAGCTGTTTTTT. The encoded protein is CAWSVPMVAANTGELFF.

The rearrangement uses TRBV5-1 and TRBJ2-1; 11 nucleotides match TRBD1. The CDR3 has 16 residues. Germline-derived CDR1 and CDR2 are SGHRS and YFSETQ. The V gene end was trimmed by 4 bases and the J gene end by 2 bases; junction bases not matched to a gene: 5. CDR3 protein: CASSPWGQGAYNEQFF. In DNA form, the CDR3 reads TGCGCCAGCAGCCCCTGGGGACAGGGGGCCTACAATGAGCAGTTCTTC.

The chain couples TRBV30 to TRBJ2-7; D call uncertain. Germline V CDR1 and CDR2: GTSNPN, SVGIG (reference sequence). CDR3 size: 14 residues. V gave up 3 bases and J gave up 2 bases, with 14 bases separating them. CDR3 coding DNA: TGTGCCTGGAGCCACCAAACGACGGCCTACGAGCAGTACGTC. The encoded protein is CAWSHQTTAYEQYV.

The rearrangement joins TRBV5-6 to TRBJ1-2; D unclear. V gave up 4 bases and J gave up 4 bases, with 11 bases separating them. The CDR3 has 13 amino acids. Looked up from germline, CDR1 is SGHDT and CDR2 is YYEEEE. The CDR3 nucleotides are TGTGCCAGCAGCCGCGACTACCCCTATGGCTACACCTTC. This encodes CASSRDYPYGYTF.

The V gene is TRBV5-1, the J gene TRBJ2-1; D may be TRBD1 (6 bases). CDR1 and CDR2 from the germline V gene are SGHRS and YFSETQ. V lost 4 bases to trimming and J lost 6 bases, with 20 bases between them. CDR3 length: 16 residues. The CDR3 sequence is CASSGGPPRGFNEQFF. The DNA for the CDR3 is TGCGCCAGCAGCGGGGGACCTCCGAGGGGGTTCAATGAGCAGTTCTTC.

The chain links TRBV6-5 to TRBJ1-1; D is possibly TRBD1 (6 bases). The V gene's germline CDR1 is MNHEY and CDR2 SVGAGI. V was trimmed by 4 bases and J by 4 bases, leaving 13 bases between them. The CDR3 has 14 residues. CDR3 amino acids: CASSFYRVGTEAFF. CDR3 DNA sequence: TGTGCCAGCAGTTTCTACAGGGTGGGCACTGAAGCTTTCTTT.

The chain employs TRBV24-1 and TRBJ2-3; 8 bases fit TRBD2. V lost 5 bases, J lost 4 bases, and 1 base stayed unmatched. Germline CDR1 KGHDR, CDR2 SFDVKD. This CDR3 is 13 amino acids long. The CDR3 sequence is CATSVSGADTQYF. CDR3 nucleotide sequence: TGTGCCACCAGTGTTAGCGGGGCAGATACGCAGTATTTT.

This clone was detected only once. The chain has TRBV30 and TRBJ1-2; 9 bases align to TRBD1. The CDR3 loop spans 12 amino acids. Germline V lookup: CDR1 GTSNPN, CDR2 SVGIG (reference sequence). Trimming at V came to 3 bases and at J to 7 bases, leaving 3 bases not matched to a gene. CDR3 nucleotides: TGTGCCTGGAGCCGGACAGGGGTTGGCTACACCTTC. Encoded protein: CAWSRTGVGYTF.

The V call is TRBV5-1, the J call TRBJ2-3, with a weak D call TRBD1 (6 bases). The CDR3 contains 14 residues. Germline V gene data show CDR1 as SGHRS and CDR2 as YFSETQ. The germline V and J ends were trimmed by 3 bases and 2 bases, with 10 bases remaining between them. The CDR3 loop reads CASSWGQHTDTQYF. The CDR3 nucleotides are TGCGCCAGCAGCTGGGGGCAGCACACAGATACGCAGTATTTT.

V gene TRBV18 combines with J gene TRBJ1-3; D unclear. The germline V and J ends were trimmed by 3 bases and 1 base, with 10 bases remaining between them. Per germline, CDR1 KGHSH and CDR2 LQKENI. The CDR3 has 15 amino acids. The CDR3 spells CASSPTVGSGNTIYF. The CDR3 coding sequence is TGTGCCAGCTCACCCACGGTGGGGTCTGGAAACACCATATATTTT.

The chain has TRBV7-2 and TRBJ2-1, with 9 bases matching TRBD2. The ends lost 0 bases at V and 6 bases at J; junction bases unmatched: 9. Germline assignment: CDR1 SGHTA and CDR2 FQGNSA. The CDR3 has 17 residues. CDR3 protein: CASSLALRGGASNEQFF. The CDR3 DNA sequence: TGTGCCAGCAGCTTAGCCTTGCGCGGGGGGGCCAGCAATGAGCAGTTCTTC. The full variable domain, rest sourced from reference TRBV7-2 and TRBJ2-1, is GAGVSQSPSNKVTEKGKDVELRCDPISGHTALYWYRQSLGQGLEFLIYFQGNSAPDKSGLPSDRFSAERTGGSVSTLTIQRTQQEDSAVYLCASSLALRGGASNEQFFGPGTRLTVL.

The V gene is TRBV5-1, the J gene TRBJ1-2; no reliable D call. The germline V gene encodes CDR1 SGHRS and CDR2 YFSETQ. This CDR3 has 14 amino acids. Trimming shortened V by 0 bases and J by 4 bases, and 10 bases separated the two germline ends. CDR3 sequence reads: CASSLEGGSYGYTF. The CDR3 coding sequence is TGCGCCAGCAGCTTGGAGGGAGGGAGCTATGGCTACACCTTC.

This rearrangement joins TRBV19 to TRBJ1-5, with 10 nucleotides matching TRBD1. V was clipped by 10 bases and J by 6 bases; unmatched bases: 15. From germline, CDR1 is LNHDA and CDR2 SQIVND (reference sequence). The CDR3 has 16 residues. CDR3 DNA sequence: TGTGCCACCGTGGACAGGGGGATCGGGTCAGGTCAGCCCCAGCATTTT. This sequence encodes CATVDRGIGSGQPQHF.

The chain employs TRBV14 and TRBJ2-6; D possibly corresponds to TRBD2 (6 bases). This CDR3 has 17 amino acids. V lost 1 base, J lost 2 bases, and 12 bases lay in between. Germline V gene sequence: CDR1 SGHDN, CDR2 FVKESK. The CDR3 loop reads CASSQAAGGTGANVLTF. CDR3 coding DNA: TGTGCCAGCAGCCAAGCCGCCGGAGGGACTGGGGCCAACGTCCTGACTTTC.

The chain recombines TRBV9 with TRBJ1-1, with D possibly matching TRBD1 (5 bases). Trimming took 3 bases from V and 6 from J, leaving 12 bases between them. The CDR3 is 13 residues long. The germline V gene encodes CDR1 SGDLS and CDR2 YYNGEE. The chain's CDR3 is CASSGGGSAEAFF. The DNA for the CDR3 is TGTGCCAGCAGCGGTGGGGGAAGCGCTGAAGCTTTCTTT.

This chain connects TRBV7-3 to TRBJ2-3; D is perhaps TRBD1 (5 bases). Germline-derived CDR1 and CDR2 are SGHTA and FQGTGA. V gave up 3 bases and J gave up 0 bases, with 10 bases separating them. The CDR3 sequence is 15 residues long. For the CDR3, the DNA is TGTGCCAGCAGCTTTCAGGGCGCTAGCACAGATACGCAGTATTTT. Protein product: CASSFQGASTDTQYF.

A few counts support this clone. The chain combines TRBV5-1 with TRBJ2-1; no definite D call. This CDR3 spans 16 amino acids. The germline gives CDR1 SGHRS, CDR2 YFSETQ. V lost 6 bases and J 6 bases, leaving 22 bases between the germline ends. CDR3 nucleotides: TGCGCCAGCACCCGGGCCGGCTCTCTATTGGGCAATGAGCAGTTCTTC. Its protein product is CASTRAGSLLGNEQFF.

The V and J genes are TRBV5-6 and TRBJ2-4, with 7 bases lining up with TRBD1. In germline, CDR1 is SGHDT, CDR2 YYEEEE. Losses at the gene ends were 4 bases for V and 0 bases for J; bases not matched to a gene: 4. The CDR3 totals 15 residues. The CDR3 DNA reads as TGTGCCAGCAGCCAGACAGGGCTAGCCAAAAACATTCAGTACTTC. Translating gives CASSQTGLAKNIQYF.

The V and J genes are TRBV5-1 and TRBJ2-5; D is possibly TRBD1 or TRBD2 (6 bases each). Germline assignment: CDR1 SGHRS and CDR2 YFSETQ. The CDR3 has 15 amino acids. Trimming took 5 bases from V and 5 from J, leaving 19 bases between them. CDR3 sequence: CASSSGGGPRETQYF. For the CDR3, the DNA is TGCGCCAGCAGTTCCGGGGGCGGGCCAAGGGAGACCCAGTACTTC.